This TCR beta chain is drawn from a study of T cells after yellow fever vaccination. Notes on the study in general: After the booster, 96% of CD4 and 75% to 90% of CD8 primary-response clones were re-detected. Although most clonotypes did not, a small share appeared in both CD4 and CD8 compartments.

There are 13 residues in the CDR3. The V end lost 7 bases, the J end lost 0 bases, and 9 bases lay between the germline ends. Per germline, CDR1 LNHDA and CDR2 SQIVND (reference sequence). Note on this clonotype: The antigen is undetermined.

A process of 5'RACE template switching, which added a universal primer site and UMIs, was used to make TCR cDNA. Via MiXCR, TCRdb re-called the 5' RACE reads, giving one row per CDR3 protein. Of 300,000 to 350,000 distinct CDR3 sequences detected, around 4.5% appear once; the ten largest clones hold 19%. Here the sequenced sample was PBMCs, taken 15 days after the yellow fever booster vaccination. The source of this sequence is a man between 18 and 35 years old who received the YFV17D yellow fever vaccine. The chain joins TRBV19 to TRBJ1-1; unclear D gene. CDR3 region: CASTEQMNTEAFF. CDR3 nucleotides: TGTGCCAGTACAGAACAGATGAACACTGAAGCTTTCTTT. Using reference TRBV19 and TRBJ1-1 for the parts outside the CDR3, the full variable domain is DGGITQSPKYLFRKEGQNVTLSCEQNLNHDAMYWYRQDPGQGLRLIYYSQIVNDFQKGDIAEGYSVSREKKESFPLTVTSAQKNPTAFYLCASTEQMNTEAFFGQGTRLTVV.